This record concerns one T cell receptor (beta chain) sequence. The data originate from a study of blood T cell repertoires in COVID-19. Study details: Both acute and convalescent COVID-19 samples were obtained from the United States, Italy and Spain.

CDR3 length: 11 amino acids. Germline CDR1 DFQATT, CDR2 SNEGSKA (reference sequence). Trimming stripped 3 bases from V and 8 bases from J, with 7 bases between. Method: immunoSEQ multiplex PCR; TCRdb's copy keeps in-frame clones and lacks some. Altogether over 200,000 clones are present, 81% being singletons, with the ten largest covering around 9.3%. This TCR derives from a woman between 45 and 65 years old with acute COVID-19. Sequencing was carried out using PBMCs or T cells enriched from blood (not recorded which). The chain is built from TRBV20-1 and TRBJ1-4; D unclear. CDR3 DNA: TGCAGTGCTAGTAGCCCCGAAAAACTGTTTTTT. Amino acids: CSASSPEKLFF.